The clone carrying this T cell receptor (beta chain) appeared many times. No antigen is known for it. These data originate in a study of regulatory T cells in long-lasting Graves disease. The TCR beta library used iRepertoire HTBI primers with Arm-PCR amplification of CDR3. MiXCR, run by TCRdb on the multiplex PCR reads, gives a single entry per CDR3 protein. The sample lists roughly 410,000 distinct CDR3 sequences; approximately 16% were seen once. The time point was: newly diagnosed GD, antithyroid drugs for less than 3 months. Making the TCR library involved RNA that had been extracted from PBMCs. In germline, CDR1 is SGHAT, CDR2 FQNNGV. This CDR3 comprises 16 residues. V shed 2 bases, J shed 7 bases, and the junction held 12 bases outside the gene matches. Points from the study as a whole: Persistent Graves' patients showed reduced TCR diversity versus newly diagnosed patients.

In addition, the sample was reused for a study of T cells in Graves' hyperthyroidism and ophthalmopathy. As that report states: Graves' hyperthyroidism qualified as stable when ophthalmopathy did not progress within 18 months. In the first-round RT-PCR of the TCR CDR3, the HTBI primer set was used.

The specimen was peripheral blood mononuclear cells (PBMCs), collected at new diagnosis, from a patient treated with antithyroid drugs. The receptor comes from a middle-aged woman with Graves disease. The chain carries TRBV11-2 and TRBJ2-7; 9 nucleotides line up with TRBD2. The CDR3 bases are TGTGCCAGCAGCTTAACGGGACTAGCTGCGGATGGTGAGCAGTACTTC. It yields the protein CASSLTGLAADGEQYF.